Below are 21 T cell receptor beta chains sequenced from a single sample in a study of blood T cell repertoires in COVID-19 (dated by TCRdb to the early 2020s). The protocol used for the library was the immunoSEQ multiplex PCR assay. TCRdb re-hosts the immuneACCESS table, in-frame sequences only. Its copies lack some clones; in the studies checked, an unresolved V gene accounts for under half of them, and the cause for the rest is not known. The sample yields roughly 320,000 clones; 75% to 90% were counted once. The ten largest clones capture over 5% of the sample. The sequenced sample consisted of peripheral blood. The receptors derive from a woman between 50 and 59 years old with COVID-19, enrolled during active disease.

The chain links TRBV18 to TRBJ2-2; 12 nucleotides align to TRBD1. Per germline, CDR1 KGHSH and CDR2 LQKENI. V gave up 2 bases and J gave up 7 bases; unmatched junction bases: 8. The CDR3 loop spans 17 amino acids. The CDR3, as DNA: TGTGCCAGCTCACCAACCCGGGACAGGGGGCAAATCGGGGAGCTGTTTTTT. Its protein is CASSPTRDRGQIGELFF.

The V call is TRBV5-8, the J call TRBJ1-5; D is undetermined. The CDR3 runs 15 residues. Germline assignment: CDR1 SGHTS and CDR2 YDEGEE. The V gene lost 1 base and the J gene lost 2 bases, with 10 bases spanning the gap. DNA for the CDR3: TGTGCCAGCAGCTTGCCTTGGCAGGGCAATCAGCCCCAGCATTTT. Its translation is CASSLPWQGNQPQHF.

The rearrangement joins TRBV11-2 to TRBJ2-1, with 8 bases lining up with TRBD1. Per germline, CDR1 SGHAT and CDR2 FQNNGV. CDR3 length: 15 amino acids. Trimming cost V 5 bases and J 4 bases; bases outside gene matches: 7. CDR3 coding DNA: TGTGCCAGCAGCACAACCGGGACAGGATACAATGAGCAGTTCTTC. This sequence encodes CASSTTGTGYNEQFF.

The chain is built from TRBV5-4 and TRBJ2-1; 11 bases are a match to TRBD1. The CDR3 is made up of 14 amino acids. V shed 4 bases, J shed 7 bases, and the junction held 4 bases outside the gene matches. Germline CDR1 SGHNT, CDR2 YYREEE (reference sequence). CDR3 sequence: CASSQDRGLNEQFF. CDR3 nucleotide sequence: TGTGCCAGCAGCCAGGACAGGGGGCTTAATGAGCAGTTCTTC.

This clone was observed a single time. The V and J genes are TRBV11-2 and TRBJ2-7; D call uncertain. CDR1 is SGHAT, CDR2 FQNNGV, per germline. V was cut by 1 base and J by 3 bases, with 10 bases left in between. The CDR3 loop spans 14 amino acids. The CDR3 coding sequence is TGTGCCAGCAGCTTAGTACCAGGTTTCTACGAGCAGTACTTC. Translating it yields CASSLVPGFYEQYF.

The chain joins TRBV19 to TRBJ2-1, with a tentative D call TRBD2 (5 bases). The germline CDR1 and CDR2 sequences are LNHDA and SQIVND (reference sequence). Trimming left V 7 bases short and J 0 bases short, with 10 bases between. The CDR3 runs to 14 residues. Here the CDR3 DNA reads TGTGCCAGTAACCGGGAACTCTCCTACAATGAGCAGTTCTTC. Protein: CASNRELSYNEQFF.

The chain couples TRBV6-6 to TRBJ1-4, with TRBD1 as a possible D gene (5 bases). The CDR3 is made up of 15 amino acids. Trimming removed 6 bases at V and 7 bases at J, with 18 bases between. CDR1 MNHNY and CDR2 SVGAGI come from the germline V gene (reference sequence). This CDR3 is CASRPGGPRGEKLFF. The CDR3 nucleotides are TGTGCCAGCAGGCCCGGGGGACCTAGGGGTGAAAAACTGTTTTTT.

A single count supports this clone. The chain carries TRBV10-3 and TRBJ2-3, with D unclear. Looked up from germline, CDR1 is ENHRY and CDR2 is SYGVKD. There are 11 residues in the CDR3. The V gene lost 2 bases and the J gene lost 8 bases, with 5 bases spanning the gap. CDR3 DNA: TGTGCCATCAGTGAGACGAGTACGCAGTATTTT. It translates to CAISETSTQYF.

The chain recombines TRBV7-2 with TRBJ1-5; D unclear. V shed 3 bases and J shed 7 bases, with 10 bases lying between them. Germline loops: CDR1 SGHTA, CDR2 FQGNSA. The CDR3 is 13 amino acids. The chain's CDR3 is CASSFRHPQPQHF. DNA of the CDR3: TGTGCCAGCAGCTTTAGACACCCCCAGCCCCAGCATTTT.

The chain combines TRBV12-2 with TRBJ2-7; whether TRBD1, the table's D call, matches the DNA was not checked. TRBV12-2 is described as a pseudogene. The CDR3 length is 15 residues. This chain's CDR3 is CASRSRRTDTYEQYF. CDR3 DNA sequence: TGTGCAAGTCGCTCGAGGAGGACAGACACCTACGAGCAGTACTTC.

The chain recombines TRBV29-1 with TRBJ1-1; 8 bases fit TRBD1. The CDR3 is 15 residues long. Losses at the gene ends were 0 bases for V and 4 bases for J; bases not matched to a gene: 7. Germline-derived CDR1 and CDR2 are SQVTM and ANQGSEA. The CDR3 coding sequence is TGCAGCGTTGAAGATATTCAGGGGGCGGCCACTGAAGCTTTCTTT. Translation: CSVEDIQGAATEAFF. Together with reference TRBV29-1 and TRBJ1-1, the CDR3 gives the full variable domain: SAVISQKPSRDICQRGTSLTIQCQVDSQVTMMFWYRQQPGQSLTLIATANQGSEATYESGFVIDKFPISRPNLTFSTLTVSNMSPEDSSIYLCSVEDIQGAATEAFFGQGTRLTVV.

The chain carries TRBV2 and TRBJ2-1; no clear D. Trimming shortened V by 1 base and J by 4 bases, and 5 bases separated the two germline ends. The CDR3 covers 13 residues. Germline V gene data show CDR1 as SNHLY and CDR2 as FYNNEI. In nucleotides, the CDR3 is TGTGCCAGCAGTGAAGGCACTTACAATGAGCAGTTCTTC. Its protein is CASSEGTYNEQFF.

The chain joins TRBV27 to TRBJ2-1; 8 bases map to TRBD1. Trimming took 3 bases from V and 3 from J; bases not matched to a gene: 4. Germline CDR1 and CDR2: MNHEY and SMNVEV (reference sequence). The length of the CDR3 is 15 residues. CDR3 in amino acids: CASSFSGGVYNEQFF. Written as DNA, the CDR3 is TGTGCCAGCAGTTTTTCAGGGGGCGTCTACAATGAGCAGTTCTTC.

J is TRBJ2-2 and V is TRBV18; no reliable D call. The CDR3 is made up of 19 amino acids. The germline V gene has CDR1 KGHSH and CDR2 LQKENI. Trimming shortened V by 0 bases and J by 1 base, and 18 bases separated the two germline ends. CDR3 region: CASSPPNSRPTGNTGELFF. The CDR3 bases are TGTGCCAGCTCACCACCAAACTCTCGGCCGACGGGGAACACCGGGGAGCTGTTTTTT.

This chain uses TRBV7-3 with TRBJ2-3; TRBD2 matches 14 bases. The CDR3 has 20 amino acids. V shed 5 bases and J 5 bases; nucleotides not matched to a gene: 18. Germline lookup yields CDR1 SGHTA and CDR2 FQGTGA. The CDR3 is CASSKRPTGTSGSGVDTQYF. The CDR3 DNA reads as TGTGCCAGCAGCAAACGTCCAACCGGGACTAGCGGGAGCGGGGTAGATACGCAGTATTTT.

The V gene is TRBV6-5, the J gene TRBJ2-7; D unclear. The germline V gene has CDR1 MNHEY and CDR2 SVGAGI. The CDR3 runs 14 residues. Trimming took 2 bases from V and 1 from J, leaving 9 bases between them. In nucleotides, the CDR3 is TGTGCCAGCAGTTACGGCCCAAAGTCCTACGAGCAGTACTTC. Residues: CASSYGPKSYEQYF.

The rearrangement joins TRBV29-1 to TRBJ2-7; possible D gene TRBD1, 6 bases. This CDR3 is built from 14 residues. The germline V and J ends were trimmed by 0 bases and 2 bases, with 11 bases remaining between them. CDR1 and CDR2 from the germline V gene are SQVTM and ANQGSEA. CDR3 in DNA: TGCAGCGTTGAAGACGGGACAAGGCCCTACGAGCAGTACTTC. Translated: CSVEDGTRPYEQYF.

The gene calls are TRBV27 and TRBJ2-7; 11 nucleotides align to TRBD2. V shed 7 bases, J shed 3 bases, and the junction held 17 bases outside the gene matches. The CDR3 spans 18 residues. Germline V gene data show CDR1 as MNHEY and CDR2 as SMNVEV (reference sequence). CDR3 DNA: TGTGCCAGCACCTTTAGCGGGAGGGCCTCGGTGCGCCTCTACGAGCAGTACTTC. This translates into CASTFSGRASVRLYEQYF.

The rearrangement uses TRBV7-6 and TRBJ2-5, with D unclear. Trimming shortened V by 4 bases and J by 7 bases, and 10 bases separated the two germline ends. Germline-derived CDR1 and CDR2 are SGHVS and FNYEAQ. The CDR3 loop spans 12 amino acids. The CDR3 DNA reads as TGTGCCAGCAGCTCCCCCCCGGGGACCCAGTACTTC. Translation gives CASSSPPGTQYF.

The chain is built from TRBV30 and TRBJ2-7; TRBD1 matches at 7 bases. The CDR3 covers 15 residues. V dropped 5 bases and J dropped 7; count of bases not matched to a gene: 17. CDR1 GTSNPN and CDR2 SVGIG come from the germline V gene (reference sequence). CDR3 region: CAWEPPGQRHLEQYF. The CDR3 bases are TGTGCCTGGGAACCCCCGGGACAGCGGCACCTGGAGCAGTACTTC. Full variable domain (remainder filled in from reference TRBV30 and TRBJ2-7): SQTIHQWPATLVQPVGSPLSLECTVEGTSNPNLYWYRQAAGRGLQLLFYSVGIGQISSEVPQNLSASRPQDRQFILSSKKLLLSDSGFYLCAWEPPGQRHLEQYFGPGTRLTVT.

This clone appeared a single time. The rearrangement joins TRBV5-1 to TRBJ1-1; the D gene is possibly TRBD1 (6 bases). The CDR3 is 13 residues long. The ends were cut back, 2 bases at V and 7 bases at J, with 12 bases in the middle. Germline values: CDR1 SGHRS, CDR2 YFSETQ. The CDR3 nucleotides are TGCGCCAGCAGCTTATACCAAGGGGGTGAAGCTTTCTTT. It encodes CASSLYQGGEAFF.